These 13 T cell receptor beta chains originate from one sample sequenced in a study of T cell responses to AZD1222 COVID-19 vaccine. Profiled with immunoSEQ multiplex PCR; TCRdb holds only in-frame clones, not every one. The sample holds 70,000 to 95,000 clones; roughly 90% are singletons and the top ten take approximately 2.6%. Specimen: peripheral blood, collected on day 0 of MenACWY control vaccination. The receptor source for this set is an adult in good health.

V gene TRBV4-3 combines with J gene TRBJ2-7; TRBD2 might be the D (7 bases). Between the trimmed V and J ends, which lost 4 bases and 3 bases, there was a span of 22 bases. Germline V gives CDR1 LGHNA, CDR2 YSLEER. The CDR3 has 17 residues. In DNA, the CDR3 is TGCGCCAGCAGCCCTAATGACGGGGGGCGGGGGAACTACGAGCAGTACTTC. Amino acid sequence: CASSPNDGGRGNYEQYF.

The chain uses TRBV6-5 and TRBJ2-7; 7 nucleotides line up with TRBD1. The germline gives CDR1 MNHEY, CDR2 SVGAGI. V was clipped by 10 bases and J by 6 bases; unmatched bases: 12. The CDR3 length is 13 residues. This CDR3 reads CATTQGVYSEQYF. The CDR3, as DNA: TGTGCCACAACCCAGGGGGTTTACTCCGAGCAGTACTTC.

The genes are TRBV5-6 and TRBJ1-1, with D maybe TRBD1 (5 bases). The V end was cut by 3 bases, the J end by 0 bases, with 12 bases between. CDR1 is SGHDT, CDR2 YYEEEE, per germline. CDR3 size: 15 residues. CDR3 sequence: CASSSNRKMNTEAFF. In DNA, the CDR3 is TGTGCCAGCAGCTCCAACAGGAAAATGAACACTGAAGCTTTCTTT.

J is TRBJ1-2 and V is TRBV12-3 or TRBV12-4; TRBD1 aligns across 10 bases. This CDR3 region has 13 residues. The V segment lost 7 bases and the J segment 4 bases; nucleotides outside the gene matches: 3. In nucleotides, the CDR3 is TGTGCCAGCACCCGGGACAGGGGCTATGGCTACACCTTC. Translating gives CASTRDRGYGYTF.

The chain carries TRBV11-2 and TRBJ2-1; maybe TRBD1 (5 bases). This CDR3 has 12 amino acids. V dropped 6 bases and J dropped 6 bases, with 9 bases sitting between them. CDR1 is SGHAT and CDR2 is FQNNGV in the germline V gene. For the CDR3, the DNA is TGTGCCAGCAGGGCAGGGTTCAATGAGCAGTTCTTC. Protein: CASRAGFNEQFF.

The J gene is TRBJ2-3, the V gene TRBV7-3; 10 bases match TRBD1. Germline V CDR1 and CDR2: SGHTA, FQGTGA. The CDR3 runs 14 residues. The trim removed 4 bases at V and 4 bases at J, leaving 2 bases unmatched. The CDR3 sequence: CASSSGQGADTQYF. The CDR3 coding sequence is TGTGCCAGCAGCTCCGGACAGGGGGCAGATACGCAGTATTTT.

The genes are TRBV9 and TRBJ2-5; perhaps TRBD1 as D (6 bases). Trimming pared 4 bases from V and 5 bases from J, leaving 15 bases between. Germline V CDR1 and CDR2: SGDLS, YYNGEE. The CDR3 is 14 amino acids. The CDR3 spells CASSRTGFGETQYF. CDR3 coding DNA: TGTGCCAGCAGCCGAACAGGGTTTGGGGAGACCCAGTACTTC. Looking up the rest from reference TRBV9 and TRBJ2-5 gives the full variable domain: DSGVTQTPKHLITATGQRVTLRCSPRSGDLSVYWYQQSLDQGLQFLIQYYNGEERAKGNILERFSAQQFPDLHSELNLSSLELGDSALYFCASSRTGFGETQYFGPGTRLLVL.

The chain joins TRBV12-5 to TRBJ2-6; no definite D call. The germline V gene encodes CDR1 LGHNT and CDR2 FRNRAP. This CDR3 is built from 18 residues. V gave up 3 bases and J gave up 0 bases, with 15 bases separating them. CDR3 protein: CASGFVGALYSGANVLTF. CDR3 bases: TGTGCTAGTGGTTTCGTAGGAGCCCTCTACTCTGGGGCCAACGTCCTGACTTTC.

The chain has TRBV19 and TRBJ1-5; possible D gene TRBD1, 6 bases. CDR3 length: 14 amino acids. Germline assignment: CDR1 LNHDA and CDR2 SQIVND (reference sequence). Trimming took 7 bases from V and 5 from J, leaving 15 bases between them. Here the CDR3 DNA reads TGTGCCAGTACCCGAGGGGGGGTAGATCAGCCCCAGCATTTT. This encodes CASTRGGVDQPQHF.

V is TRBV5-4 and J is TRBJ2-7, with 12 bases aligning to TRBD2. This CDR3 spans 16 amino acids. The junction had 8 bases not matched to a gene; V was cut back by 4 bases and J by 3 bases. CDR1 and CDR2 from the germline V gene are SGHNT and YYREEE (reference sequence). The DNA of the CDR3 is TGTGCCAGCAGCCCCAGGAGGACTAGCGGGGTCTACGAGCAGTACTTC. It yields the protein CASSPRRTSGVYEQYF. The full variable domain, with the rest looked up from reference TRBV5-4 and TRBJ2-7, is ETGVTQSPTHLIKTRGQQVTLRCSSQSGHNTVSWYQQALGQGPQFIFQYYREEENGRGNFPPRFSGLQFPNYSSELNVNALELDDSALYLCASSPRRTSGVYEQYFGPGTRLTVT.

The CDR3 DNA follows: TGTGCCAGCAGTCCGCATCGAGGGTCGAACACCGGGGAGCTGTTTTTT. Encoded protein: CASSPHRGSNTGELFF. This chain links TRBV27 with TRBJ2-2, with a tentative D call TRBD2 (5 bases). The V end lost 5 bases, the J end lost 0 bases, and 13 bases lay between the germline ends. The CDR3 is 16 amino acids. Germline V gives CDR1 MNHEY, CDR2 SMNVEV (reference sequence).

The V call is TRBV12-3 or TRBV12-4, the J call TRBJ2-7, with D perhaps matching TRBD1 or TRBD2 (6 bases each). V lost 2 bases and J 6 bases, leaving 11 bases between the germline ends. This CDR3 spans 13 amino acids. CDR3 amino acids: CASSLRGAGEQYF. As DNA, the CDR3 is TGTGCCAGCAGTTTAAGGGGGGCAGGCGAGCAGTACTTC.

This clone appeared a few times. The chain uses TRBV20-1 and TRBJ2-5, with unresolved D. Germline CDR1 DFQATT, CDR2 SNEGSKA (reference sequence). The ends were cut back, 3 bases at V and 3 bases at J, with 11 bases in the middle. The CDR3 spans 13 residues. The CDR3 region has the DNA TGCAGTGCTAGTCCCGGGCCTGAAGAGACCCAGTACTTC. This codes for CSASPGPEETQYF.